The text below deals with one T cell receptor beta chain. What it binds is unknown. Data came from immunoSEQ multiplex PCR; TCRdb stores just in-frame clones and leaves some out. Among about 130,000 clones listed, 85% to 95% were seen once. This sample was included in a study of graft-versus-host responses after intestinal transplantation. Sequenced material: unstimulated CD4+ T cells sorted from spleen or lymph node cells, taken before intestinal transplant. This clonotype was obtained from a human donor who received an intestinal transplant.

CDR3 bases: TGCGCCAGCAGCCAAGCCCGACTAGCGGGTACCGGGGGCGGGGAGCTGTTTTTT. It specifies CASSQARLAGTGGGELFF. This sequence joins TRBV4-1 and TRBJ2-2, with 10 bases identical to TRBD2. This CDR3 region has 18 residues. With V trimmed by 1 base and J by 7 bases, 12 bases remained unmatched. Germline CDR1 and CDR2: MGHRA and YSYEKL.